This is a list of T cell receptor beta chains from one sample in a study of OX40 agonist ivuxolimab in advanced cancers. The method was immunoSEQ multiplex PCR; TCRdb's version includes in-frame clones alone and lacks a portion of them. The sample lists over 60,000 clones; about 90% were seen once. The sample was CD4+ or CD8+ T cells sorted from blood, taken in a trial of the OX40 agonist ivuxolimab. The source is an adult with an advanced solid tumor such as melanoma, head and neck, liver or kidney cancer. Both conserved end residues are part of each CDR3. D genes are given only for firm matches. The size field is filled for only some rows; it gives once, few, many or a size class.

>TRBJ2-5|TRBV20-1|-|-
CSARKGETQYF
TGCAGTGCTAGAAAGGGAGAGACCCAGTACTTC
>TRBJ1-6|TRBV7-9|few|-
CASSQEGTGSPLHF
TGTGCCAGCAGCCAGGAGGGCACCGGCTCACCCCTCCACTTT
>TRBJ1-6|TRBV28|-|-
CASKGGNNSPLHF
TGTGCCAGCAAAGGCGGCAATAATTCACCCCTCCACTTT
>TRBJ1-1|TRBV28|-|TRBD1
CASSSRKAGGKAFF
TGTGCCAGCAGTTCCCGGAAAGCAGGGGGAAAAGCTTTCTTT
>TRBJ1-4|TRBV27|-|-
CASTSLGAGDEKLFF
TGTGCCAGCACCTCCCTTGGGGCAGGGGATGAAAAACTGTTTTTT
>TRBJ1-1|TRBV18|once|-
CASSPREGGEAFF
TGTGCCAGCTCACCACGTGAAGGAGGAGAGGCTTTCTTT
>TRBJ2-3|TRBV9|-|TRBD2
CASSVAMTSGSPDTQYF
TGTGCCAGCAGCGTAGCTATGACTAGCGGGAGCCCAGATACGCAGTATTTT
>TRBJ2-1|TRBV5-6|-|TRBD2
CASSLGTSANEQFF
TGTGCCAGCAGCCTGGGAACTAGCGCCAATGAGCAGTTCTTC
>TRBJ1-5|TRBV6-1|once|-
CASSGGNQPQHF
TGTGCCAGCAGTGGTGGCAATCAGCCCCAGCATTTT
>TRBJ1-5|TRBV19|-|TRBD1
CASEGAGGQPQHF
TGTGCCAGTGAAGGGGCAGGGGGTCAGCCCCAGCATTTT
>TRBJ2-5|TRBV9|-|TRBD1
CASSAGTAVQETQYF
TGTGCCAGCAGCGCCGGGACAGCCGTCCAAGAGACCCAGTACTTC
>TRBJ2-7|TRBV11-3|once|TRBD2
CASSQTSGSFYEQYF
TGTGCCAGCAGCCAGACTAGCGGGAGCTTCTACGAGCAGTACTTC
>TRBJ2-7|TRBV19|-|-
CASQEGGTYEQYF
TGTGCCAGTCAGGAGGGGGGTACTTACGAGCAGTACTTC
>TRBJ2-1|TRBV7-9|-|-
CASSLRGAGSNEQFF
TGTGCCAGCAGCTTAAGGGGGGCGGGGAGCAATGAGCAGTTCTTC
>TRBJ2-3|TRBV5-8|-|-
CASSSQPGLLTDTQYF
TGTGCCAGCAGCTCCCAGCCGGGCCTACTCACAGATACGCAGTATTTT
>TRBJ2-6|TRBV5-8|-|-
CASSLSRISGANVLTF
TGTGCCAGCAGCTTGTCTCGGATCTCTGGGGCCAACGTCCTGACTTTC
>TRBJ1-5|TRBV19|-|TRBD1
CASRSLDRGNQPQHF
TGTGCCAGTAGATCCCTAGACAGGGGCAATCAGCCCCAGCATTTT
>TRBJ1-4|TRBV10-3|-|-
CAISADFSQGGKLFF
TGTGCCATCAGTGCCGATTTTTCGCAGGGCGGGAAACTGTTTTTT
>TRBJ1-2|TRBV6-4|-|TRBD1
CASSPGQGANYGYTF
TGTGCCAGCAGTCCGGGACAGGGGGCGAACTATGGCTACACCTTC
>TRBJ1-1|TRBV28|once|TRBD1
CATYVGDRGARTEAFF
TGTGCCACCTACGTAGGGGACAGGGGGGCGAGAACTGAAGCTTTCTTT
>TRBJ1-4|TRBV6-5|-|-
CASSSGPQHEKLFF
TGTGCCAGCAGCTCGGGACCGCAACATGAAAAACTGTTTTTT
>TRBJ1-2|TRBV28|-|-
CASSLGGASNYGYTF
TGTGCCAGCAGTTTAGGAGGGGCGTCTAACTATGGCTACACCTTC
>TRBJ1-1|TRBV7-9|-|TRBD1
CASSHKGTGKVNTEAFF
TGTGCCAGCAGCCATAAAGGGACAGGGAAGGTGAACACTGAAGCTTTCTTT
>TRBJ2-7|TRBV28|-|TRBD1
CASTPGDRSYEQYF
TGTGCCAGCACCCCCGGGGACAGGTCCTACGAGCAGTACTTC